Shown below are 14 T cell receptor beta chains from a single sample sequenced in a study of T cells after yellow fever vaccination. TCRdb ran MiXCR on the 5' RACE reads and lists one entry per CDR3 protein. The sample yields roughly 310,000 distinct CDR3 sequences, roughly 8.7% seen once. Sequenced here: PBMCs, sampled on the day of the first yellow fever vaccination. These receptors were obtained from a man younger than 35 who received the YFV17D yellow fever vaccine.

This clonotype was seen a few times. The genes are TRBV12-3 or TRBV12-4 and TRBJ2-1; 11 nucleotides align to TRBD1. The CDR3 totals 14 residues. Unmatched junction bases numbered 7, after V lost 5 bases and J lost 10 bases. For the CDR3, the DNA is TGTGCCAGCAGTGTCGGGACAGGGGGAGACGAGCAGTTCTTC. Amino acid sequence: CASSVGTGGDEQFF.

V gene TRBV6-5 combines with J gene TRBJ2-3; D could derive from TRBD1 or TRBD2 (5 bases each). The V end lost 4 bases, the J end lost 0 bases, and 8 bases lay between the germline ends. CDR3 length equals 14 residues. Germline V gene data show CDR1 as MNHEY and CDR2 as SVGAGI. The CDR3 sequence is CASSWDPSTDTQYF. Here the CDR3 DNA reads TGTGCCAGCAGTTGGGACCCTAGCACAGATACGCAGTATTTT.

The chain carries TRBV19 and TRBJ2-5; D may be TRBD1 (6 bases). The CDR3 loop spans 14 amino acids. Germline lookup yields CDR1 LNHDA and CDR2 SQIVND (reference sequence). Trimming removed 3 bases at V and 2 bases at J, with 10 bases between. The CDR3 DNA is TGTGCCAGTAGTATGGTCAGGGGACAAGAGACCCAGTACTTC. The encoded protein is CASSMVRGQETQYF.

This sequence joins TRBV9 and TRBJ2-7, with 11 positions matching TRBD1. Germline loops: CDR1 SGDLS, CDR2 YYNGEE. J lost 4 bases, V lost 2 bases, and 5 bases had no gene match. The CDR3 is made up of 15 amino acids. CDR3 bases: TGTGCCAGCAGCGTGACCGGGACAGGGGGATACGAGCAGTACTTC. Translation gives CASSVTGTGGYEQYF.

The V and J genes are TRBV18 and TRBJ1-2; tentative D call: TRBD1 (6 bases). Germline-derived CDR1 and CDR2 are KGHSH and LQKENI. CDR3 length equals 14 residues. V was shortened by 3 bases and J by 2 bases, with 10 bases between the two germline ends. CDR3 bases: TGTGCCAGCTCACCGTGGACAGAAAACTATGGCTACACCTTC. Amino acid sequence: CASSPWTENYGYTF.

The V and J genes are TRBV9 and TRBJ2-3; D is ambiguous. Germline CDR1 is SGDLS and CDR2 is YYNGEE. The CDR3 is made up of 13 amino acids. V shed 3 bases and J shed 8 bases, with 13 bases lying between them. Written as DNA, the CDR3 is TGTGCCAGCAGCGGGACCCTCTTGGGTACGCAGTATTTT. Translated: CASSGTLLGTQYF.

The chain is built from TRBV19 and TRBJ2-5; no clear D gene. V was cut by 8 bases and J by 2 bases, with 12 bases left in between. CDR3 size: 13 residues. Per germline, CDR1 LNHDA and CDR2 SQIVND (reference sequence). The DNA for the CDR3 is TGTGCCAGTTCAGAGGTCGGGCAAGAGACCCAGTACTTC. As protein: CASSEVGQETQYF.

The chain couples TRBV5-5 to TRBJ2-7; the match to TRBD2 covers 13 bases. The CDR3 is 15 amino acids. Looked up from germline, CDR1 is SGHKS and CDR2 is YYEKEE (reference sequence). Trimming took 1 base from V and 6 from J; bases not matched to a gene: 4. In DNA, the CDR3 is TGTGCCAGCAGCTTGATCACTAGCGGGGGGGGCGAGCAGTACTTC. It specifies CASSLITSGGGEQYF.

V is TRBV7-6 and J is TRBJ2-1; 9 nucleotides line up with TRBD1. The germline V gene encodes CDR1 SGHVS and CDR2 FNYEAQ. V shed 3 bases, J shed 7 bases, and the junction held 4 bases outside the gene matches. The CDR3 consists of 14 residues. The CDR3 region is CASSFTTGGNEQFF. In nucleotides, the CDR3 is TGTGCCAGCAGCTTTACGACAGGGGGTAATGAGCAGTTCTTC.

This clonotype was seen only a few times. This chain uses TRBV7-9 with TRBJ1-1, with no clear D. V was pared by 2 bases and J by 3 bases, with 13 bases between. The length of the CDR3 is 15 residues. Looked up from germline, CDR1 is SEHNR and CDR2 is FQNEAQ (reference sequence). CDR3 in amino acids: CASSLPFQRHTEAFF. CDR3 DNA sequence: TGTGCCAGCAGCTTACCGTTCCAGCGGCACACTGAAGCTTTCTTT. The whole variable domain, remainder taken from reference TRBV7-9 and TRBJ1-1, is DTGVSQNPRHKITKRGQNVTFRCDPISEHNRLYWYRQTLGQGPEFLTYFQNEAQLEKSRLLSDRFSAERPKGSFSTLEIQRTEQGDSAMYLCASSLPFQRHTEAFFGQGTRLTVV.

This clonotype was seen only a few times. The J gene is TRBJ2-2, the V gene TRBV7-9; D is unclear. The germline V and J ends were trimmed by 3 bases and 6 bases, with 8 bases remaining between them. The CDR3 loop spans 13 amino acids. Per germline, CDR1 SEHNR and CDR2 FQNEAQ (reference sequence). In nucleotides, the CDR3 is TGTGCCAGCAGCTTTATCACGTCCGGGGAGCTGTTTTTT. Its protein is CASSFITSGELFF.

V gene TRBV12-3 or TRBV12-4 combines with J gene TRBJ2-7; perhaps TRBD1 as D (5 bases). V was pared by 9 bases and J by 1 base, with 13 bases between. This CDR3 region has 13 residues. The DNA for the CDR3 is TGTGCCAGTGCAAACACAGGATCCTACGAGCAGTACGTC. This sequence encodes CASANTGSYEQYV.

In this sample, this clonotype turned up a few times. CDR3 sequence (DNA): TGTGCCAGTAGTATAGGATCGGGGGGGCCCTACAATGAGCAGTTCTTC. This gives the protein CASSIGSGGPYNEQFF. The genes are TRBV19 and TRBJ2-1; TRBD2 agrees at 8 bases. Germline CDR1 reads LNHDA; CDR2 reads SQIVND (reference sequence). V lost 1 base to trimming and J lost 2 bases; unmatched junction nucleotides: 4. The CDR3 contains 16 residues.

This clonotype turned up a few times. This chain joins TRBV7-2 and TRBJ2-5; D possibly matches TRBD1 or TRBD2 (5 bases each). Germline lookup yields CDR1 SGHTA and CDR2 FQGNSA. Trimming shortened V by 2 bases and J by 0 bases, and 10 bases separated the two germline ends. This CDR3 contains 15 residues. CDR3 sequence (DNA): TGTGCCAGCAGCTTAACTTGGGGGAACCAAGAGACCCAGTACTTC. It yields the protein CASSLTWGNQETQYF.